The clone carrying this T cell receptor (beta chain) was observed a few times. Germline CDR1 is SGHRS and CDR2 is YFSETQ. The CDR3 covers 15 residues. V was pared by 0 bases and J by 7 bases, with 14 bases between. The data originate from a study of blood T cell repertoires in COVID-19. Generated by immunoSEQ multiplex PCR, the TCRdb table keeps only in-frame clones and is missing some. This table has 200,000 to 300,000 clones, around 81% appearing once. The source material was peripheral blood. The chain has TRBV5-1 and TRBJ1-5, with D maybe TRBD1 (5 bases). The clonotype originates from a woman aged 55 to 70 with active or convalescent COVID-19. For the CDR3, the DNA is TGCGCCAGCAGCTTGGAAGGGGTTCGAGAGCAGCCCCAGCATTTT. It codes for CASSLEGVREQPQHF.